These 3 T cell receptor beta chains originate from one sample sequenced in a study of blood T cell repertoires in COVID-19 (dated by TCRdb to 2020 to 2022). The protocol used for the library was the immunoSEQ multiplex PCR assay. TCRdb obtained this table from immuneACCESS and retained in-frame rearrangements with V and J assigned. These tables miss some clones; where compared with another copy, unresolved V genes account for less than half of the shortfall, and the remainder is unexplained. A total of 60,000 to 75,000 clones appear in this sample, 80% to 85% of them only once. Of the sample, around 13% is held by the ten largest clones. The sample was peripheral blood. The receptors originated from a human donor in a cohort sampled during active COVID-19.

This chain connects TRBV10-2 to TRBJ2-1; D is possibly TRBD1 (6 bases). CDR1 WSHSY and CDR2 SAAADI come from the germline V gene. The CDR3 contains 11 residues. V lost 6 bases, J lost 8 bases, and 8 bases lay in between. The CDR3 spells CASRQGHEQFF. CDR3 nucleotides: TGCGCCAGCAGACAGGGCCATGAGCAGTTCTTC.

This chain connects TRBV3-1 (or the pseudogene TRBV3-2) to TRBJ1-4, with D possibly being TRBD1 (5 bases). This CDR3 is 15 amino acids long. V dropped 4 bases and J dropped 7 bases, with 16 bases sitting between them. Germline CDR1 reads LGHDT; CDR2 reads YNNKEL (reference sequence). CDR3 sequence (DNA): TGTGCCAGCAGCCTAAGCGGGACCGGGGGTGAAAAACTGTTTTTT. It yields the protein CASSLSGTGGEKLFF.

The chain is built from TRBV6-5 and TRBJ1-1; D remains ambiguous. Germline V gives CDR1 MNHEY, CDR2 SVGAGI. The CDR3 has 11 amino acids. V lost 6 bases and J lost 1, with 3 bases in between. The CDR3 sequence is CASRRNTEAFF. The CDR3 region has the DNA TGTGCCAGCAGGCGGAACACTGAAGCTTTCTTT.